The present entry profiles one T cell receptor beta chain with its context. Its matching antigen is unknown. This sample was included in a study of shared clonotypes between healthy human individuals. Study details: In total, the donors were a couple of women and a few men aged 18 to 49.

CDR1 and CDR2 from the germline V gene are WNHNN and SYGVQD (reference sequence). The CDR3 totals 13 residues. V shed 9 bases and J shed 2 bases, with 12 bases lying between them. Points from the study as a whole: Donors were few, which limited the genetic and exposure-history diversity represented. Lower generation probabilities were found for non-shared clonotypes than for those shared by all four donors.

Deep level was the assay's run setting. Sequenced by immunoSEQ multiplex PCR; TCRdb stores in-frame clones only, minus some. The sample records 1,400,000 or so clones, about 98.5% being singletons. What was sequenced was naive CD4+ T cells sorted from blood. Subset reported: CD45RA+ positively selected. This chain links TRBV10-1 with TRBJ2-3; D might be TRBD1 or TRBD2, each matching 5 bases. The clonotype originates from a man between 25 and 39 years old in good health. The CDR3: CARKGRSTDTQYF. Here the CDR3 DNA reads TGCGCCAGAAAGGGACGTTCCACAGATACGCAGTATTTT.